Reported below is one T cell receptor (beta chain). These data belong to a study of blood T cell repertoires in COVID-19. Turning to the study itself: PBMCs, B-cell-depleted T cells, or T cells were the source of the cDNA or gDNA that made up the material.

Germline CDR1 reads LNHNV; CDR2 reads YYDKDF (reference sequence). The CDR3 is 12 amino acids. V was clipped by 9 bases and J by 5 bases; unmatched bases: 3. Profiled with immunoSEQ multiplex PCR; TCRdb holds only in-frame clones, not every one. This table holds some 300,000 clones, around 92% found once. The TCR sequence derives from a woman aged 50 to 60 who had been exposed to COVID-19. The gene calls are TRBV15 and TRBJ2-3, with 9 positions matching TRBD1. Input material: PBMCs or T cells enriched from blood (not recorded which). This CDR3 is CATGQGKDTQYF. CDR3 nucleotide sequence: TGTGCCACGGGACAGGGAAAAGATACGCAGTATTTT. Based on the CDR3 plus reference TRBV15 and TRBJ2-3, the full variable domain is DAMVIQNPRYQVTQFGKPVTLSCSQTLNHNVMYWYQQKSSQAPKLLFHYYDKDFNNEADTPDNFQSRRPNTSFCFLDIRSPGLGDTAMYLCATGQGKDTQYFGPGTRLTVL.